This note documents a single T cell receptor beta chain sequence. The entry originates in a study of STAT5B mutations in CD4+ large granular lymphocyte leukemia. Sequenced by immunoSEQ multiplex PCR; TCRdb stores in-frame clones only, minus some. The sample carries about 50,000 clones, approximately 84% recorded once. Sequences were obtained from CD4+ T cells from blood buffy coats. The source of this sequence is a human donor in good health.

This chain's CDR3 is CASSLGYRTDTQYF. The CDR3 DNA sequence: TGTGCCAGCAGCTTGGGCTACCGAACAGATACGCAGTATTTT. V is TRBV11-2 and J is TRBJ2-3; D unresolved. Germline V gives CDR1 SGHAT, CDR2 FQNNGV. The CDR3 sequence is 14 residues long. Trimming stripped 3 bases from V and 3 bases from J, with 10 bases between.